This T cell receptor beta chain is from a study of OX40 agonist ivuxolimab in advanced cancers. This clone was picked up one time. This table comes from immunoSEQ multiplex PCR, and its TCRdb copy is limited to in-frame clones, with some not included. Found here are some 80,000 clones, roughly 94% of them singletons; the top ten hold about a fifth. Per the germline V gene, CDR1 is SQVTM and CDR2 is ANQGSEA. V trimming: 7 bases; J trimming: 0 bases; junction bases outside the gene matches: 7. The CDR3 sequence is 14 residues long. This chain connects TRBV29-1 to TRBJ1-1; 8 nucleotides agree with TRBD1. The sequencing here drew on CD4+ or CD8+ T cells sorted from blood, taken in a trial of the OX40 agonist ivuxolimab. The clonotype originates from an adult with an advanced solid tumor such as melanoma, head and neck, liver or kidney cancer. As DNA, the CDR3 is TGCAGCGCCGAAAGACAGGGGATGAACACTGAAGCTTTCTTT. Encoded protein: CSAERQGMNTEAFF.